This entry lists 10 T cell receptor beta chains sequenced from one sample in a study of monozygotic twins with inflammatory bowel disease. TCRdb reprocessed the 5' RACE reads, with one entry per CDR3 protein and no DNA. This sample's table reports fewer than 550,000 distinct CDR3 sequences. Sequenced sample: blood. These receptors were taken from a human donor with ulcerative colitis or Crohn's disease, or a healthy co-twin of an affected twin (not recorded which).

The CDR3 sequence is CASSYTGNTEAFF. This chain uses TRBV7-6 with TRBJ1-1; TCRdb's D gene call, TRBD1, goes unchecked for lack of DNA. Germline-derived CDR1 and CDR2 are SGHVS and FNYEAQ. The CDR3 loop spans 13 amino acids.

This chain uses TRBV20-1 with TRBJ2-1; there is no DNA to check the TCRdb D call of TRBD2. The CDR3 extends over 15 amino acids. CDR1 and CDR2 from the germline V gene are DFQATT and SNEGSKA (reference sequence). CDR3 sequence reads: CSAPGLAGSYNEQFF.

The chain uses TRBV4-2 and TRBJ2-1; TCRdb selects TRBD2, and the lack of DNA leaves this call unchecked. Germline CDR1 reads LGHNA; CDR2 reads YNFKEQ. The CDR3 is 17 amino acids. CDR3: CASSQELAGFSYNEQFF.

The chain uses TRBV7-2 and TRBJ2-7; TCRdb returns TRBD2, unconfirmable since there is no DNA. This CDR3 is built from 14 residues. Germline CDR1 is SGHTA and CDR2 is FQGNSA. This CDR3 is CASSFGTSEYEQYF.

The genes are TRBV6-4 and TRBJ2-6. Germline V gene lookup returns CDR1 MRHNA and CDR2 SNTAGT. CDR3 size: 14 residues. This CDR3 is CASRTGPGANVLTF.

The chain is built from TRBV12-3 or TRBV12-4 and TRBJ1-5; the TCRdb call, TRBD1, lacks DNA for checking. CDR3 length equals 14 residues. CDR3 amino acids: CASTREGAIQPQHF.

This sequence joins TRBV29-1 and TRBJ1-2; there is no DNA to check the TCRdb D call of TRBD1. CDR1 SQVTM and CDR2 ANQGSEA come from the germline V gene. This CDR3 has 13 amino acids. CDR3 residues: CSAGDRVDYGYTF.

The V call is TRBV11-2, the J call TRBJ1-6; as DNA is missing, the TRBD1 call by TCRdb cannot be tested. Germline CDR1 and CDR2: SGHAT and FQNNGV. The CDR3 loop spans 19 amino acids. CDR3 loop: CASSLLAGQMDSYNSPLHF. Complete variable domain (other parts from reference TRBV11-2 and TRBJ1-6): EAGVAQSPRYKIIEKRQSVAFWCNPISGHATLYWYQQILGQGPKLLIQFQNNGVVDDSQLPKDRFSAERLKGVDSTLKIQPAKLEDSAVYLCASSLLAGQMDSYNSPLHFGNGTRLTVT.

The chain has TRBV12-3 or TRBV12-4 and TRBJ2-6. This CDR3 has 14 amino acids. CDR3 residues: CASSPHSGANVLTF.

The chain is built from TRBV6-1 and TRBJ1-1. This CDR3 region has 12 residues. Germline assignment: CDR1 MNHNS and CDR2 SASEGT. The CDR3 sequence: CASGGVQAEAFF.